The 26 T cell receptor beta chains below were found in one sample sequenced in a study of beta chain features in type 1 diabetes. Since all of the isolated RNA was reverse transcribed, expressed TCRB transcripts were what got sequenced. TCRdb keeps only in-frame clones here, not all; method: immunoSEQ multiplex PCR. The data hold about 130,000 clones, with around a tenth observed a single time. Sequenced material: central memory CD4+ T cells from blood. The source of these receptors is a man younger than 35 in good health.

Only a few counts were recorded for this clone. The chain couples TRBV5-4 to TRBJ1-1; D is possibly TRBD1 (6 bases). The CDR3 sequence is 15 residues long. CDR1 SGHNT and CDR2 YYREEE come from the germline V gene (reference sequence). Trimming took 2 bases from V and 1 from J, leaving 12 bases between them. The CDR3 coding sequence is TGTGCCAGCAGCTTACCCGGGACACAGAACACTGAAGCTTTCTTT. Protein product: CASSLPGTQNTEAFF. The variable domain in full, completed from reference TRBV5-4 and TRBJ1-1, reads ETGVTQSPTHLIKTRGQQVTLRCSSQSGHNTVSWYQQALGQGPQFIFQYYREEENGRGNFPPRFSGLQFPNYSSELNVNALELDDSALYLCASSLPGTQNTEAFFGQGTRLTVV.

There are a few counts of this clone. The V gene is TRBV9, the J gene TRBJ2-2, with 14 bases identical to TRBD2. The CDR3 spans 16 residues. V lost 4 bases, J lost 5 bases, and 4 bases stayed unmatched. From germline, CDR1 is SGDLS and CDR2 YYNGEE. CDR3 in DNA: TGTGCCAGCAGCCGGACTAGCGGGGGGAGAACCGGGGAGCTGTTTTTT. This encodes CASSRTSGGRTGELFF.

V and J are TRBV7-6 and TRBJ2-4; 8 nucleotides agree with TRBD2. Germline CDR1 and CDR2: SGHVS and FNYEAQ. V shed 5 bases and J 7 bases; nucleotides not matched to a gene: 4. CDR3 length: 13 amino acids. DNA of the CDR3: TGTGCCAGCAGCCCCGGGGGGGTGAACATTCAGTACTTC. Amino acids: CASSPGGVNIQYF.

This chain connects TRBV30 to TRBJ1-2; 8 bases are shared with TRBD1. This CDR3 has 12 residues. V lost 2 bases, J lost 4 bases, and 0 bases stayed unmatched. CDR1 GTSNPN and CDR2 SVGIG come from the germline V gene (reference sequence). The CDR3: CAWSTGGYGYTF. CDR3 DNA: TGTGCCTGGAGTACAGGGGGCTATGGCTACACCTTC.

The V and J genes are TRBV6-4 and TRBJ1-6; D perhaps matches TRBD1 (5 bases). This CDR3 contains 14 residues. Per the germline V gene, CDR1 is MRHNA and CDR2 is SNTAGT. V was clipped by 2 bases and J by 9 bases, with 11 bases between them. The DNA for the CDR3 is TGTGCCAGCAGTGACCTTTCGGGGGGTTCACCCCTCCACTTT. Its protein is CASSDLSGGSPLHF.

This clone was observed a handful of times. The chain recombines TRBV18 with TRBJ1-2; D is undetermined. The CDR3 runs 13 residues. Germline V gene lookup returns CDR1 KGHSH and CDR2 LQKENI. The germline V and J ends were trimmed by 4 bases and 2 bases, with 8 bases remaining between them. The CDR3 loop is CASSRAVNYGYTF. Here the CDR3 DNA reads TGTGCCAGCTCACGGGCCGTAAACTATGGCTACACCTTC.

There are a few counts of this clone. The genes are TRBV2 and TRBJ2-2; weak D call: TRBD1 (6 bases). The CDR3 loop spans 15 amino acids. The germline gives CDR1 SNHLY, CDR2 FYNNEI. Trimming took 4 bases from V and 5 from J, leaving 14 bases between them. In DNA, the CDR3 is TGTGCCAGCAGTGGCCAGGGTAGGGGGACCGGGGAGCTGTTTTTT. It specifies CASSGQGRGTGELFF.

This clone has only a few counts. The V gene is TRBV30, the J gene TRBJ1-2, with D perhaps matching TRBD1 (5 bases). Germline-derived CDR1 and CDR2 are GTSNPN and SVGIG (reference sequence). Trimming removed 3 bases from V and 5 bases from J, with 13 bases in between. The CDR3 length is 13 residues. The CDR3 region has the DNA TGTGCCTGGAGCTCCGGGACTTCGTATGGCTACACCTTC. Encoded protein: CAWSSGTSYGYTF. Combining the CDR3 with reference TRBV30 and TRBJ1-2 gives the whole variable domain SQTIHQWPATLVQPVGSPLSLECTVEGTSNPNLYWYRQAAGRGLQLLFYSVGIGQISSEVPQNLSASRPQDRQFILSSKKLLLSDSGFYLCAWSSGTSYGYTFGSGTRLTVV.

The chain combines TRBV7-3 with TRBJ2-3, with 10 positions matching TRBD1. Germline V lookup: CDR1 SGHTA, CDR2 FQGTGA. Losses at the gene ends were 5 bases for V and 2 bases for J; bases not matched to a gene: 7. The CDR3 has 16 residues. CDR3 nucleotides: TGTGCCAGCAGCATGGGACAGGGGACATTCACAGATACGCAGTATTTT. As protein: CASSMGQGTFTDTQYF. Together with reference TRBV7-3 and TRBJ2-3, the CDR3 gives the full variable domain: GAGVSQTPSNKVTEKGKYVELRCDPISGHTALYWYRQSLGQGPEFLIYFQGTGAADDSGLPNDRFFAVRPEGSVSTLKIQRTERGDSAVYLCASSMGQGTFTDTQYFGPGTRLTVL.

The gene calls are TRBV18 and TRBJ1-5; D is possibly TRBD1 (6 bases). Germline CDR1 and CDR2: KGHSH and LQKENI. This CDR3 comprises 14 residues. Trimming shortened V by 5 bases and J by 5 bases, and 13 bases separated the two germline ends. As DNA, the CDR3 is TGTGCCAGCTCATCCAGACAGGTTGATCAGCCCCAGCATTTT. Translating it yields CASSSRQVDQPQHF. The full variable domain, its missing parts supplied by reference TRBV18 and TRBJ1-5, is NAGVMQNPRHLVRRRGQEARLRCSPMKGHSHVYWYRQLPEEGLKFMVYLQKENIIDESGMPKERFSAEFPKEGPSILRIQQVVRGDSAAYFCASSSRQVDQPQHFGDGTRLSIL.

This clone was observed a handful of times. V gene TRBV14 combines with J gene TRBJ2-7; 7 bases are shared with TRBD2. The CDR3 is 12 amino acids. V lost 6 bases to trimming and J lost 6 bases; unmatched junction nucleotides: 5. The V gene's germline CDR1 is SGHDN and CDR2 FVKESK. CDR3 protein: CASRPGGGEQYF. The CDR3 nucleotides are TGTGCCAGCAGACCCGGCGGGGGCGAGCAGTACTTC.

This clone was counted only a few times. The rearrangement links TRBV28 to TRBJ2-3, with D tentatively TRBD1 (6 bases). The CDR3 totals 16 residues. Germline V lookup: CDR1 MDHEN, CDR2 SYDVKM. The V end was cut by 4 bases, the J end by 0 bases, with 14 bases between. CDR3 bases: TGTGCCAGCAGTTCCTCGCAGGGGATAAGCACAGATACGCAGTATTTT. Amino acids: CASSSSQGISTDTQYF.

The rearrangement links TRBV5-1 to TRBJ1-6; weak D call: TRBD1 (6 bases). The V end lost 2 bases, the J end lost 7 bases, and 10 bases lay between the germline ends. Germline lookup yields CDR1 SGHRS and CDR2 YFSETQ. This CDR3 spans 14 amino acids. In DNA form, the CDR3 reads TGCGCCAGCAGCTTTTCGGGACAAAATTCACCCCTCCACTTT. This translates into CASSFSGQNSPLHF.

The rearrangement links TRBV19 to TRBJ2-7, with D perhaps TRBD2 (5 bases). The CDR3 contains 13 residues. The germline V gene has CDR1 LNHDA and CDR2 SQIVND (reference sequence). V was cut by 6 bases and J by 3 bases, with 12 bases left in between. The DNA of the CDR3 is TGTGCCAGTAGGGCCATTGGAGGCTACGAGCAGTACTTC. Residues: CASRAIGGYEQYF.

This clone came up a few times. The J gene is TRBJ2-7, the V gene TRBV4-2; 9 bases align to TRBD2. Trimming at V came to 1 base and at J to 3 bases, leaving 10 bases not matched to a gene. CDR3 length equals 17 residues. The germline gives CDR1 LGHNA, CDR2 YNFKEQ. CDR3 region: CASSQAPRASGDYEQYF. CDR3 sequence (DNA): TGTGCCAGCAGCCAAGCCCCTCGGGCTAGCGGGGACTACGAGCAGTACTTC.

In this sample, this clone turned up a few times. The CDR3 nucleotides read TGTGCCAGCAGTGCCCTATTCCGACAGGGGGCAGGCCCCGGGGAGCTGTTTTTT. This translates into CASSALFRQGAGPGELFF. The chain employs TRBV25-1 and TRBJ2-2; TRBD1 matches at 10 bases. The germline CDR1 and CDR2 sequences are MGHDK and SYGVNS. This CDR3 is built from 18 residues. With 4 bases clipped from V and 6 bases from J, the junction kept 14 bases outside the gene matches.

V usage is TRBV6-6 and J usage is TRBJ2-7, with 12 bases fitting TRBD2. CDR3 length equals 15 residues. CDR1 and CDR2 from the germline V gene are MNHNY and SVGAGI (reference sequence). J was trimmed by 3 bases and V by 5 bases; bases with no gene match: 5. The CDR3 is CASSQGTSGYYEQYF. The CDR3 DNA sequence: TGTGCCAGCAGTCAAGGGACTAGCGGGTACTACGAGCAGTACTTC.

This clone was seen only a few times. This chain links TRBV19 with TRBJ1-2; possible D gene TRBD1, 6 bases. The V gene lost 7 bases and the J gene lost 0 bases, with 15 bases spanning the gap. Germline V CDR1 and CDR2: LNHDA, SQIVND (reference sequence). CDR3 size: 15 residues. The CDR3 loop is CASTVDRLPNYGYTF. The CDR3 DNA reads TGTGCCAGTACCGTCGACAGGCTTCCTAACTATGGCTACACCTTC.

The chain is built from TRBV5-4 and TRBJ2-2, with D unclear. The CDR3 is 14 amino acids. CDR1 and CDR2 (germline): SGHNT, YYREEE (reference sequence). Trimming took 0 bases from V and 1 from J, leaving 4 bases between them. CDR3 loop: CASSLVQNTGELFF. For the CDR3, the DNA is TGTGCCAGCAGCTTGGTTCAGAACACCGGGGAGCTGTTTTTT.

This clone was counted many times. J is TRBJ2-7 and V is TRBV7-2; TRBD2 matches at 7 bases. V gave up 4 bases and J gave up 2 bases; unmatched junction bases: 5. Per the germline V gene, CDR1 is SGHTA and CDR2 is FQGNSA. This CDR3 is built from 14 residues. The CDR3: CASSSLGGAYEQYF. The CDR3 DNA reads TGTGCCAGCAGCTCTCTTGGGGGGGCCTACGAGCAGTACTTC.

This clone was seen only a few times. The chain recombines TRBV19 with TRBJ2-2; 9 bases fit TRBD1. J gave up 7 bases and V 3 bases, and 12 bases lay outside the gene matches. The germline gives CDR1 LNHDA, CDR2 SQIVND (reference sequence). The CDR3 is 17 residues long. Here the CDR3 reads CASSISDRGWVVGELFF. The CDR3 DNA reads TGTGCCAGTAGTATCTCCGACAGGGGGTGGGTCGTCGGGGAGCTGTTTTTT.

V gene TRBV6-1 combines with J gene TRBJ2-7, with D possibly being TRBD1 (5 bases). The V gene's germline CDR1 is MNHNS and CDR2 SASEGT. The ends were cut back, 1 base at V and 3 bases at J, with 7 bases in the middle. The CDR3 sequence is 13 residues long. The CDR3 loop is CASSEVQGYEQYF. As DNA, the CDR3 is TGTGCCAGCAGTGAAGTGCAGGGCTACGAGCAGTACTTC.

The chain carries TRBV4-3 and TRBJ2-1; 7 nucleotides agree with TRBD2. The trim removed 3 bases at V and 5 bases at J, leaving 7 bases unmatched. Germline CDR1 and CDR2: LGHNA and YSLEER. The CDR3 covers 15 residues. In DNA, the CDR3 is TGCGCCAGCAGCCAGGGCCGGGACTACGACAATGAGCAGTTCTTC. Its protein product is CASSQGRDYDNEQFF.

The chain links TRBV30 to TRBJ2-3, with 7 bases identical to TRBD1. Looked up from germline, CDR1 is GTSNPN and CDR2 is SVGIG (reference sequence). V was clipped by 5 bases and J by 4 bases; unmatched bases: 6. This CDR3 region has 13 residues. CDR3 protein: CAWERGRADTQYF. The CDR3 DNA reads TGTGCCTGGGAGAGGGGGCGGGCAGATACGCAGTATTTT.

This clone was counted only a few times. The chain combines TRBV7-6 with TRBJ1-1; tentatively, D is TRBD1 (5 bases). The CDR3 spans 14 residues. Between the trimmed V and J ends, which lost 1 base and 1 base, there was a span of 7 bases. Germline CDR1 reads SGHVS; CDR2 reads FNYEAQ. CDR3 nucleotide sequence: TGTGCCAGCAGCTTAGGACAGTGGAACACTGAAGCTTTCTTT. Protein: CASSLGQWNTEAFF.

The V gene is TRBV10-3, the J gene TRBJ2-5, with a tentative D call TRBD2 (6 bases). CDR3 size: 14 residues. Trimming stripped 1 base from V and 3 bases from J, with 9 bases between. In germline, CDR1 is ENHRY, CDR2 SYGVKD. The CDR3 nucleotides read TGTGCCATCAGTGAGTGGGCTAGCGAAGAGACCCAGTACTTC. Translated, it gives CAISEWASEETQYF.